Following are 7 T cell receptor beta chains from one sample sequenced in a study of T cells in localized non-small cell lung cancer. The protocol was immunoSEQ multiplex PCR, while the TCRdb copy is restricted to in-frame clones and leaves out a portion. The data contain tens of thousands of clones, more than 75% of them seen just once; the ten biggest clones take up 8% to 10%. The sample here was peripheral blood, taken before any cancer treatment. The receptors stem from a female donor of 60 years or more with stage I lung adenocarcinoma.

This clone was detected only a few times. The genes are TRBV7-9 and TRBJ1-1; tentatively, D is TRBD1 (5 bases). V was cut by 3 bases and J by 5 bases, with 13 bases left in between. CDR3 length: 14 residues. Germline CDR1 is SEHNR and CDR2 is FQNEAQ (reference sequence). The CDR3 DNA reads TGTGCCAGCAGCTTTTACCAGGGTTCGACTGAAGCTTTCTTT. The encoded protein is CASSFYQGSTEAFF.

This chain uses TRBV5-6 with TRBJ2-1, with D tentatively TRBD2 (5 bases). The CDR3 extends over 13 amino acids. V lost 4 bases to trimming and J lost 7 bases, with 12 bases between them. Germline V gives CDR1 SGHDT, CDR2 YYEEEE. CDR3 amino acids: CASSRTGINEQFF. The DNA for the CDR3 is TGTGCCAGCAGCAGGACTGGAATTAATGAGCAGTTCTTC.

The chain combines TRBV29-1 with TRBJ2-5; tentative D call: TRBD1 (5 bases). V dropped 7 bases and J dropped 2 bases, with 11 bases sitting between them. Germline V gene data show CDR1 as SQVTM and CDR2 as ANQGSEA. The CDR3 runs 12 residues. The CDR3 here is CSARQNQETQYF. CDR3 in DNA: TGCAGCGCCCGACAGAATCAAGAGACCCAGTACTTC. The complete variable domain, with remaining parts taken from reference TRBV29-1 and TRBJ2-5, reads SAVISQKPSRDICQRGTSLTIQCQVDSQVTMMFWYRQQPGQSLTLIATANQGSEATYESGFVIDKFPISRPNLTFSTLTVSNMSPEDSSIYLCSARQNQETQYFGPGTRLLVL.

The rearrangement links TRBV9 to TRBJ2-1; no definite D call. Looked up from germline, CDR1 is SGDLS and CDR2 is YYNGEE. Trimming shortened V by 0 bases and J by 2 bases, and 9 bases separated the two germline ends. This CDR3 comprises 15 residues. The CDR3 loop is CASSVEALPYNEQFF. The CDR3 nucleotides read TGTGCCAGCAGCGTAGAAGCCCTTCCCTACAATGAGCAGTTCTTC.

Of note for this clone: In the same sample, other DNA sequences code for this CDR3. V usage is TRBV6-5 and J usage is TRBJ1-5, with no clear D. Germline CDR1 is MNHEY and CDR2 is SVGAGI. The CDR3 is made up of 14 amino acids. Trimming removed 7 bases at V and 0 bases at J, with 10 bases between. CDR3 DNA sequence: TGTGCCAGCACCCCCCCGGGTAGCAATCAGCCCCAGCATTTT. Residues: CASTPPGSNQPQHF.

The chain couples TRBV19 to TRBJ2-6; D possibly uses TRBD1 or TRBD2 (5 bases each). Trimming took off 9 bases at V and 0 bases at J, with 21 bases between the two ends. The CDR3 runs to 18 residues. Germline CDR1 LNHDA, CDR2 SQIVND (reference sequence). The CDR3 DNA reads as TGTGCCAGCAAGGGTGGGGACCCTACGGGCTCTGGGGCCAACGTCCTGACTTTC. Translating gives CASKGGDPTGSGANVLTF.

The V gene is TRBV5-1, the J gene TRBJ2-5; D might be TRBD1 (6 bases). CDR1 SGHRS and CDR2 YFSETQ come from the germline V gene. This CDR3 is 15 amino acids long. Trimming removed 2 bases at V and 2 bases at J, with 13 bases between. In nucleotides, the CDR3 is TGCGCCAGCAGCTTTGGGACATTGGCTCAAGAGACCCAGTACTTC. Its protein is CASSFGTLAQETQYF.